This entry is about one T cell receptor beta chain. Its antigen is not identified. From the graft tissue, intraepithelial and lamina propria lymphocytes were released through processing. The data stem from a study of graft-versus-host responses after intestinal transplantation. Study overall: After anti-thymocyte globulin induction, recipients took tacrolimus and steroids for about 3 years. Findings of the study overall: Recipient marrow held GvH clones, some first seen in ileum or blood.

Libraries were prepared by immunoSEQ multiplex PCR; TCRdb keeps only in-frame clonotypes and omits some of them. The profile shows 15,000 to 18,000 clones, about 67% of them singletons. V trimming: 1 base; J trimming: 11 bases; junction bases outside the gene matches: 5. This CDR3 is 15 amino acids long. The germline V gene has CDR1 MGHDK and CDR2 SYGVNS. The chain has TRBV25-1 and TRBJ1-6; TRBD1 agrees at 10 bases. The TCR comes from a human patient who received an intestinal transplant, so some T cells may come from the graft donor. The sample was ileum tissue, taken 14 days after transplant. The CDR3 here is CASSEWTGGLAPLHF. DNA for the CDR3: TGTGCCAGCAGTGAATGGACAGGGGGTTTGGCACCCCTCCACTTT.